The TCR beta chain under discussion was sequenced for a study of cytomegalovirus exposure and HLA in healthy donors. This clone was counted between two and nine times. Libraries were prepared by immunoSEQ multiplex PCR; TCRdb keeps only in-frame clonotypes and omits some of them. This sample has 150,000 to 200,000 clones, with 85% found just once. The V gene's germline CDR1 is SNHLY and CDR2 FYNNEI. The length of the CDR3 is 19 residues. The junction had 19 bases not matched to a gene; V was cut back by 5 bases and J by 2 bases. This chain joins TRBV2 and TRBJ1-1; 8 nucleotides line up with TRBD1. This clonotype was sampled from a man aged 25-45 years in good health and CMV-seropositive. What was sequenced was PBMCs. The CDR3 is CASSPREGDRGPFNTEAFF. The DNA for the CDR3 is TGTGCCAGCAGTCCAAGGGAAGGTGACAGGGGACCCTTTAACACTGAAGCTTTCTTT.